The rows below give T cell receptor beta chains drawn from one sample of a study of blood T cell repertoires in COVID-19. The assay was immunoSEQ multiplex PCR, and TCRdb's table has in-frame clones only and misses some. The sample lists roughly 200,000 clones, 80% to 85% occurring once. Sequenced sample: peripheral blood. The origin of the receptors is a man aged 45-65 years with active or convalescent COVID-19. The CDR3 runs from the conserved cysteine through the conserved F or W. Each record gives: J gene, D gene, clone size, V gene, CDR3 DNA, CDR3 protein. The D gene is left open where the match is weak. Part of the rows lack a size; the others show once, few, many or a class for expanded clones.

TRBJ2-7	NA	NA	TRBV5-5	TGTGCCAGCAGCTTGGTGTCGGGACTCTCTAACTACGAGCAGTACTTC	CASSLVSGLSNYEQYF
TRBJ1-5	NA	once	TRBV9	TGTGCCAGCAGCGTAGACCCCACCAAGCATCAGCCCCAGCATTTT	CASSVDPTKHQPQHF
TRBJ2-2	TRBD2	NA	TRBV3-1/TRBV3-2	TGTGCCAGCAGCCAAGGACTAGCGGGGGCCACGAACACCGGGGAGCTGTTTTTT	CASSQGLAGATNTGELFF
TRBJ1-5	TRBD1	NA	TRBV3-1/TRBV3-2	TGTGCCAGCAGCCCCACAGGGGGAGGTCAGCCCCAGCATTTT	CASSPTGGGQPQHF
TRBJ1-4	TRBD1	NA	TRBV19	TGTGCCAGTAGCAAAACCGGGACAGGGCTTGAAAAACTGTTTTTT	CASSKTGTGLEKLFF
TRBJ2-1	TRBD1	NA	TRBV3-1/TRBV3-2	TGTGCCAGCAGCCAAGATGGGACAGGGCGCAATGAGCAGTTCTTC	CASSQDGTGRNEQFF
TRBJ2-7	TRBD1	NA	TRBV19	TGTGCCAGTAGTATAGTGGGACAGGGTTCCTACGAGCAGTACTTC	CASSIVGQGSYEQYF
TRBJ1-1	NA	NA	TRBV18	TGTGCCAGCTCACCAAACCCAACTACTGAAGCTTTCTTT	CASSPNPTTEAFF
TRBJ1-2	TRBD1	NA	TRBV6-5	TGTGCCAGCGGCGACAGGGTCGGTGGCTACACCTTC	CASGDRVGGYTF
TRBJ2-1	TRBD1	once	TRBV27	TGTGCCAGCAGTTTATTCGGACAGGGAAGGGAGCAGTTCTTC	CASSLFGQGREQFF
TRBJ2-7	TRBD1	NA	TRBV7-9	TGTGCCAGCAGCTCCGGGACAGGAGCCTACGAGCAGTACTTC	CASSSGTGAYEQYF
TRBJ2-3	NA	NA	TRBV11-3	TGTGCCAGCAGCTTAGAGTCCCCAGGGGGCACAGATACGCAGTATTTT	CASSLESPGGTDTQYF
TRBJ2-5	NA	few	TRBV7-9	TGTGCCAGCAGCTCAGGGCAAGAGACCCAGTACTTC	CASSSGQETQYF
TRBJ1-2	NA	NA	TRBV5-6	TGTGCCAGCAGCCCGGGACAAACTAACTATGGCTACACCTTC	CASSPGQTNYGYTF
TRBJ2-4	TRBD2	NA	TRBV2	TGTGCCAGCAGTGAGCGGGGGGCCTCTCTAGCCAAAAACATTCAGTACTTC	CASSERGASLAKNIQYF
TRBJ2-7	NA	NA	TRBV27	TGTGCCAGCGGGGGAAGGGGGATGCTCCACGAGCAGTACTTC	CASGGRGMLHEQYF
TRBJ1-6	TRBD1	NA	TRBV6-2/TRBV6-3	TGTGCCAGCAGTTACAGCGGACAGGCGTATTCACCCCTCCACTTT	CASSYSGQAYSPLHF
TRBJ2-2	TRBD1	NA	TRBV19	TGTGCCAGCAGGGCAGGGGGCACCGGGGAGCTGTTTTTT	CASRAGGTGELFF
TRBJ1-1	TRBD1	once	TRBV7-2	TGTGCCAGCAGCTGGACAGGTTCCTGGGGGAACACTGAAGCTTTCTTT	CASSWTGSWGNTEAFF
TRBJ1-6	TRBD1	NA	TRBV7-6	TGTGCCAGCAGCCCGGACAGGGGGTATAATTCACCCCTCCACTTT	CASSPDRGYNSPLHF
TRBJ1-5	TRBD1	few	TRBV7-2	TGTGCCAGCAGCTCTGACAGGGGGGTTCAGCCCCAGCATTTT	CASSSDRGVQPQHF
TRBJ1-5	NA	NA	TRBV7-8	TGTGCCAGCAGCTTATCGGTGTCAGGACAGCCCCAGCATTTT	CASSLSVSGQPQHF
TRBJ1-6	NA	NA	TRBV6-1	TGTGCCAGCAGTGAAGCGGCAGGGGTAAATTCACCCCTCCACTTT	CASSEAAGVNSPLHF
TRBJ2-7	TRBD2	NA	TRBV19	TGTGCCAGTAGTATAGGCCGCGGGGGTGTCTACGAGCAGTACTTC	CASSIGRGGVYEQYF
TRBJ1-3	NA	NA	TRBV5-1	TGCGCCAGCAGCCCCCCCTCAGACTCTGGAAACACCATATATTTT	CASSPPSDSGNTIYF
TRBJ2-7	NA	NA	TRBV14	TGTGCCAGCAGCCAAGATCAGGGGTACGAGCAGTACTTC	CASSQDQGYEQYF
TRBJ2-1	TRBD1	NA	TRBV29-1	TGCAGCGTTGGGGACAGCAATGAGCAGTTCTTC	CSVGDSNEQFF
TRBJ1-6	NA	NA	TRBV10-1	TGCGCCAGCAGTGAGTCGGGCAGAAATTCACCCCTCCACTTT	CASSESGRNSPLHF
TRBJ2-5	TRBD1	NA	TRBV5-4	TGTGCCAGCAGCTTTAAAACAGGGGCCCAAGAGACCCAGTACTTC	CASSFKTGAQETQYF
TRBJ1-6	TRBD1	NA	TRBV7-2	TGTGCCAGCAGCTTAACACAGGGGGGCTCACCCCTCCACTTT	CASSLTQGGSPLHF
TRBJ1-5	TRBD1	NA	TRBV5-5	TGTGCCAGCAGCTCGACAGGGCTGAATCGTCCCCAGCATTTT	CASSSTGLNRPQHF
TRBJ1-1	NA	NA	TRBV30	TGTGCCTGGAGTGCCCAATTGACAGATGAAGCTTTCTTT	CAWSAQLTDEAFF
TRBJ1-1	TRBD1	few	TRBV7-3	TGTGCCAGCAGCCTGGGACAGGCCAATGAAGCTTTCTTT	CASSLGQANEAFF
TRBJ2-5	TRBD2	NA	TRBV3-1/TRBV3-2	TGTGCCAGCAGCCAAGATCCTAGCGGGGGTCGTGAGACCCAGTACTTC	CASSQDPSGGRETQYF
TRBJ1-2	TRBD1	NA	TRBV11-2	TGTGCCAGCAGCGCCGCGGGACAGGTCTATGGCTACACCTTC	CASSAAGQVYGYTF
TRBJ1-4	TRBD1	NA	TRBV6-5	TGTGCCAGCCGCGGGGGGACAGGGCCTAATGAAAAACTGTTTTTT	CASRGGTGPNEKLFF
TRBJ1-2	TRBD1	once	TRBV27	TGTGCCAGCAGTTTAACAGGGGGGGGACGGTATGGCTACACCTTC	CASSLTGGGRYGYTF
TRBJ2-1	NA	NA	TRBV13	TGTGCCAGCAGCTTACAGGGCCGTGAGCAGTTCTTC	CASSLQGREQFF
TRBJ2-1	NA	NA	TRBV29-1	TGCAGCGTCCGACAACAGGAAGGGTCCTACAATGAGCAGTTCTTC	CSVRQQEGSYNEQFF
TRBJ1-1	NA	NA	TRBV7-2	TGTGCCAGCAGCTTAGCGGAGGGCACTGAAGCTTTCTTT	CASSLAEGTEAFF
TRBJ1-6	NA	NA	TRBV27	TGTGCCAGCAGTTTATATTTGGGCACACCCCTCCACTTT	CASSLYLGTPLHF
TRBJ2-5	NA	NA	TRBV20-1	TGCAGTGCTAGTGGAAGGGGGGAGACCCAGTACTTC	CSASGRGETQYF
TRBJ2-5	NA	NA	TRBV7-3	TGTGCCAGCAGCCCCGGGGGGCAGGAGACCCAGTACTTC	CASSPGGQETQYF
TRBJ2-3	NA	NA	TRBV9	TGTGCCAGCAGCGTAGCCGTAAGGAGGGCGGCGGATACGCAGTATTTT	CASSVAVRRAADTQYF
TRBJ1-4	NA	few	TRBV7-9	TGTGCCAGCAGCCCGTACGGGTATAGTGAAAAACTGTTTTTT	CASSPYGYSEKLFF
TRBJ1-3	TRBD1	NA	TRBV3-1/TRBV3-2	TGTGCCAGCAGCCAAGGAAAAGACAGGGTGGGAAACACCATATATTTT	CASSQGKDRVGNTIYF
TRBJ1-6	NA	NA	TRBV14	TGTGCCAGCAGCCAAGCAGGCAGGGAAAATTCACCCCTCCACTTT	CASSQAGRENSPLHF
TRBJ1-4	NA	NA	TRBV3-1/TRBV3-2	TGTGCCAGCAGCCAAGACGGAGTGGGAGTGGCTAATGAAAAACTGTTTTTT	CASSQDGVGVANEKLFF
TRBJ2-5	NA	NA	TRBV7-7	TGTGCCAGCAGCTTAGGACAGCTCCAAGAGACCCAGTACTTC	CASSLGQLQETQYF
TRBJ1-6	TRBD1	NA	TRBV15	TGTGCCACCAGCAGAGTCCGGGACAGGGGGGATTCACCCCTCCACTTT	CATSRVRDRGDSPLHF
TRBJ1-1	TRBD1	NA	TRBV9	TGTGCCAGCAGCGTAGTCAGGGGGCCGAGTGTTGAAGCTTTCTTT	CASSVVRGPSVEAFF
TRBJ2-1	TRBD1	NA	TRBV5-5	TGTGCCAGCAGCTACCGACAGGGACGCGAGAATGAGCAGTTCTTC	CASSYRQGRENEQFF
TRBJ1-5	TRBD1	NA	TRBV28	TGTGCCAGCACCGGGACAGGGGATTATCAGCCCCAGCATTTT	CASTGTGDYQPQHF
TRBJ2-5	NA	NA	TRBV6-6	TGTGCCAGCAGTTATGCAGGCCAAGAGACCCAGTACTTC	CASSYAGQETQYF
TRBJ2-7	TRBD1	NA	TRBV5-1	TGCGCCAGCAGCTTTGGGGACAGCAGATACGAGCAGTACTTC	CASSFGDSRYEQYF
TRBJ1-6	NA	NA	TRBV7-3	TGTGCCAGCAGCCTAGAGAGGAGGACAGCTAATTCACCCCTCCACTTT	CASSLERRTANSPLHF
TRBJ1-2	NA	NA	TRBV6-2/TRBV6-3	TGTGCCAGCAGTTACTCGCATGGCGCGGGGGGCTACACCTTC	CASSYSHGAGGYTF
TRBJ2-5	TRBD2	NA	TRBV30	TGTGCCTGGAAGCCCGGACTAGCGGGGGGGCTGAGAGAGACCCAGTACTTC	CAWKPGLAGGLRETQYF
TRBJ2-2	TRBD2	few	TRBV6-1	TGTGCCAGCAGTGAGGGGACTAGCGGAGCCTTCACCGGGGAGCTGTTTTTT	CASSEGTSGAFTGELFF
TRBJ1-5	NA	NA	TRBV21-1	TGTGCCAGCAGCAAAGAAGGGAGCTATAGCAATCAGCCCCAGCATTTT	CASSKEGSYSNQPQHF